The clone carrying this T cell receptor beta chain was seen more than once but under ten times. Stem cell-like memory, regulatory, central memory and naive CD4+ cells were sorted via CD45RO/CCR7/CD25/CD127/CD95/CD27. Germline V CDR1 and CDR2: LNHDA, SQIVND (reference sequence). This CDR3 has 12 amino acids. V was pared by 7 bases and J by 6 bases, with 10 bases between. The authors reverse transcribed all of the isolated RNA, so sequencing captured expressed TCRB transcripts. Sequencing used immunoSEQ multiplex PCR; TCRdb keeps in-frame clones, though not all of them. The table includes approximately 38,000 clones, almost 65% detected once. The data derive from a study of beta chain features in type 1 diabetes.

Sequences were obtained from Tregs from blood. The chain is built from TRBV19 and TRBJ1-5; D may be TRBD1 (6 bases). The origin of this receptor is a woman in her twenties or thirties in good health. The CDR3 loop is CASMDRIQPQHF. In DNA form, the CDR3 reads TGTGCCAGTATGGACAGAATTCAGCCCCAGCATTTT.